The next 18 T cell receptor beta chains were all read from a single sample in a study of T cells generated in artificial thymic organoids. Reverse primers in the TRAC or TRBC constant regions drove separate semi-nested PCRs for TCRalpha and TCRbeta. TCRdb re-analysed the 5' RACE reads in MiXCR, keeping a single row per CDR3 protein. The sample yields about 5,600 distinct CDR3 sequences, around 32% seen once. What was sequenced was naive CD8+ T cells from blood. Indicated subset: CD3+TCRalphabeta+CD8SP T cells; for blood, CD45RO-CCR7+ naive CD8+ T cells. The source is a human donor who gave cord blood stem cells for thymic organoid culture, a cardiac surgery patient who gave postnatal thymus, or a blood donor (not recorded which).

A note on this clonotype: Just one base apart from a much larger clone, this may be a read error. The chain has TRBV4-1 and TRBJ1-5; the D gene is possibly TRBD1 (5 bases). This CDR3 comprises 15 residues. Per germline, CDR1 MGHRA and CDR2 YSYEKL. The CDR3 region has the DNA TGCGCCAGCAGCCAAGTTCAAGGGGCAGCGCAGCCCCGGCATTTT. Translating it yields CASSQVQGAAQPRHF.

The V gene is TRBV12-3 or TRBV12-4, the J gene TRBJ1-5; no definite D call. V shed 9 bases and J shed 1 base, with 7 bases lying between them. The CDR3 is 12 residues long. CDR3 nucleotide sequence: TGTGCCAGAGACATCAGCAATCAGCCCCAGCATTTT. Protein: CARDISNQPQHF.

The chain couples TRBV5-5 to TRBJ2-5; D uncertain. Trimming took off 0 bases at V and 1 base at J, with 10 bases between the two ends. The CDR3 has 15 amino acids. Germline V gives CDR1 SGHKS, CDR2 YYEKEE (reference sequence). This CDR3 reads CASSLVQNFQETQYF. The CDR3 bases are TGTGCCAGCAGCTTGGTTCAGAATTTCCAAGAGACCCAGTACTTC.

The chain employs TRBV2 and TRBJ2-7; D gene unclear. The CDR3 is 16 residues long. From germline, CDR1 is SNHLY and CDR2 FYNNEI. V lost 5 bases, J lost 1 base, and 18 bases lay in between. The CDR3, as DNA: TGTGCCAGCAGTCCCCTAGTGAGTAGTAATTCCTACGAGCAGTACTTC. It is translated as CASSPLVSSNSYEQYF.

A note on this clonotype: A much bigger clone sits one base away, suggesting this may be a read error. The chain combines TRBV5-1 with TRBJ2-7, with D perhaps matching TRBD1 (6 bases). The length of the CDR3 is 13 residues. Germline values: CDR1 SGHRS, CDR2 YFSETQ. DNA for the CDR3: TGCGCCAGCAGCTTAAGGACAGCCTACGAGCAGCACTTC. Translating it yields CASSLRTAYEQHF.

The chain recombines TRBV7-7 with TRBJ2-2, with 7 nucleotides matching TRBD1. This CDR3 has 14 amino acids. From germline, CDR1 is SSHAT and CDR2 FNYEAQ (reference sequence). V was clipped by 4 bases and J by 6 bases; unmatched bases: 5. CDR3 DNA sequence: TGTGCCAGCAGCTCAGACAGGGAGTCCGGGGAGCTGTTTTTT. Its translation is CASSSDRESGELFF.

As DNA, the CDR3 is TGCGCCAGCAGCTTGGAGGGCACCCGTGGCGAAAAACTGTTTTTT. Its protein product is CASSLEGTRGEKLFF. This sequence joins TRBV5-1 and TRBJ1-4; D not resolved. V was cut by 0 bases and J by 8 bases, with 14 bases left in between. This CDR3 comprises 15 residues. Per the germline V gene, CDR1 is SGHRS and CDR2 is YFSETQ.

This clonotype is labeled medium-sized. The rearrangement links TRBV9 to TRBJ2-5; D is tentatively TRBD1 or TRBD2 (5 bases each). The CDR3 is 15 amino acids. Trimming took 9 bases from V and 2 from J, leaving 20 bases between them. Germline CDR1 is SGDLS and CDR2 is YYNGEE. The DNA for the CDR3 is TGTGCCACCAAACAATGGGACGAGGAGCAAGAGACCCAGTACTTC. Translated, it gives CATKQWDEEQETQYF.

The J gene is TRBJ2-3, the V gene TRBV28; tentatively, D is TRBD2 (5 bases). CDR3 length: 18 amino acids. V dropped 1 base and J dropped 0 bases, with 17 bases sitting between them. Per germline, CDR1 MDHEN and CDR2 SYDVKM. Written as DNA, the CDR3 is TGTGCCAGCAGTTTATCCAGGAGGACGGATACCAGCACAGATACGCAGTATTTT. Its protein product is CASSLSRRTDTSTDTQYF. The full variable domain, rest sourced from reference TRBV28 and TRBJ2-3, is DVKVTQSSRYLVKRTGEKVFLECVQDMDHENMFWYRQDPGLGLRLIYFSYDVKMKEKGDIPEGYSVSREKKERFSLILESASTNQTSMYLCASSLSRRTDTSTDTQYFGPGTRLTVL.

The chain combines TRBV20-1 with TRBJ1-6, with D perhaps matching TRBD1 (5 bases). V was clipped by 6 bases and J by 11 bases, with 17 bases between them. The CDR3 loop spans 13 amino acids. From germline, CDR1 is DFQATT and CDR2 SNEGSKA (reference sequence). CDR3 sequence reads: CSAEKGFNPPLHF. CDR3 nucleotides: TGCAGTGCCGAAAAGGGGTTCAATCCACCCCTCCACTTT.

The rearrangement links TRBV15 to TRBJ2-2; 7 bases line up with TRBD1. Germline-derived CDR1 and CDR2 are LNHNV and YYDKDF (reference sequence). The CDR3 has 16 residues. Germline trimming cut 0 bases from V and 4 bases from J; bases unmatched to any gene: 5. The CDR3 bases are TGTGCCACCAGCAGAGATCAGGGGGAGTTCACCGGGGAGCTGTTTTTT. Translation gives CATSRDQGEFTGELFF.

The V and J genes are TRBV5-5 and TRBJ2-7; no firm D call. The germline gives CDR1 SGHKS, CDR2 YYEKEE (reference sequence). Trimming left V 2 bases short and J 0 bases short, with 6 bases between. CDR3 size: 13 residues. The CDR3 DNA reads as TGTGCCAGCAGCTTATACGGCTCCTACGAGCAGTACTTC. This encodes CASSLYGSYEQYF.

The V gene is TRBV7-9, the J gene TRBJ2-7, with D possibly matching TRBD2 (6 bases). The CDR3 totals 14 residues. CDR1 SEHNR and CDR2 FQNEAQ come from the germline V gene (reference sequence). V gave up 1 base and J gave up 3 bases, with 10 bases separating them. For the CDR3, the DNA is TGTGCCAGCAGCTTAGTTCAGGGAGGCTACGAGCAGTACTTC. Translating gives CASSLVQGGYEQYF.

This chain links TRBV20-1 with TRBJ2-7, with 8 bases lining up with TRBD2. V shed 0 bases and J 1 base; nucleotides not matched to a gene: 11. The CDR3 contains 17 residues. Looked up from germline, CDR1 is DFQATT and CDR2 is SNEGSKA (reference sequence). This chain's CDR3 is CSARDLTTSGPSYEQYF. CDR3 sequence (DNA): TGCAGTGCTAGAGATTTGACAACTAGCGGCCCTTCCTACGAGCAGTACTTC.

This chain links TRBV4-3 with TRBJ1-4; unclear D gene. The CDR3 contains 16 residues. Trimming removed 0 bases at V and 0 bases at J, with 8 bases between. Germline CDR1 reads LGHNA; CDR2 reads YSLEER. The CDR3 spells CASSQEWGSTNEKLFF. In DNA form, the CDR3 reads TGCGCCAGCAGCCAAGAATGGGGTTCAACTAATGAAAAACTGTTTTTT.

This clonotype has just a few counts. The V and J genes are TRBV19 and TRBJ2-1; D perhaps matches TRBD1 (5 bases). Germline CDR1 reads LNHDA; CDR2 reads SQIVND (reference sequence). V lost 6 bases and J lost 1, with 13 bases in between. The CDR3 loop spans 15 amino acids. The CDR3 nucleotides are TGTGCCAGTAGCGCAAGGGGTTGGTCCTACAATGAGCAGTTCTTC. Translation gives CASSARGWSYNEQFF.

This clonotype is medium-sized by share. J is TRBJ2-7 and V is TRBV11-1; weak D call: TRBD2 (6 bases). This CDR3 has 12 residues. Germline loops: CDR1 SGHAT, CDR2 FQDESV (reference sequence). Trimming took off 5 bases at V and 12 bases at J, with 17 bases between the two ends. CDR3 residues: CASSHGGSRVYF. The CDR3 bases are TGTGCCAGCAGCCACGGGGGTTCAAGGGTGTACTTC.

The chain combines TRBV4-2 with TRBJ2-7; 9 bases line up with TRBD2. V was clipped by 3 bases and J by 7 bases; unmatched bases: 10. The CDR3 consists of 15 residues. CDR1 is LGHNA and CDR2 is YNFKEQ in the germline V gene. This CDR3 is CASSQFLAGTLEQYF. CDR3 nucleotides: TGTGCCAGCAGCCAGTTCCTAGCGGGGACCCTAGAGCAGTACTTC.